One and the same sample provided the 26 T cell receptor beta chains below, sequenced in a study of CD8 T cells in Susac syndrome. Random hexamers were used to reverse transcribe an amount of about 0.45 to 1 ug RNA. MiXCR was run by TCRdb on the immunoSEQ multiplex PCR reads, yielding one entry per CDR3 protein. In the table there are 200,000 or so distinct CDR3 sequences, approximately 95% of which are singletons. Sample: CD8+ T cells from PBMCs. The receptors derive from a human donor with Susac syndrome.

This chain joins TRBV4-2 and TRBJ2-7; D gene uncertain. The CDR3 is 14 amino acids. Germline V gives CDR1 LGHNA, CDR2 YNFKEQ. Trimming shortened V by 0 bases and J by 0 bases, and 6 bases separated the two germline ends. CDR3 protein: CASSQEGISYEQYF. The CDR3 region has the DNA TGTGCCAGCAGCCAAGAGGGGATCTCCTACGAGCAGTACTTC.

This chain links TRBV7-3 with TRBJ2-1; 11 nucleotides line up with TRBD2. Looked up from germline, CDR1 is SGHTA and CDR2 is FQGTGA. Trimming at V came to 2 bases and at J to 5 bases, leaving 5 bases not matched to a gene. This CDR3 spans 16 amino acids. This CDR3 reads CASSLQGTSGHNEQFF. The CDR3, as DNA: TGTGCCAGCAGCTTACAGGGGACTAGCGGACACAATGAGCAGTTCTTC.

The CDR3 protein is CASSPRGQVNTEAFF. The DNA for the CDR3 is TGTGCCAGCTCACCACGAGGACAGGTGAACACTGAAGCTTTCTTT. This chain joins TRBV18 and TRBJ1-1, with 7 bases fitting TRBD1. Germline V gene sequence: CDR1 KGHSH, CDR2 LQKENI. The CDR3 is made up of 15 amino acids. Germline trimming cut 1 base from V and 0 bases from J; bases unmatched to any gene: 2. Based on the CDR3 plus reference TRBV18 and TRBJ1-1, the full variable domain is NAGVMQNPRHLVRRRGQEARLRCSPMKGHSHVYWYRQLPEEGLKFMVYLQKENIIDESGMPKERFSAEFPKEGPSILRIQQVVRGDSAAYFCASSPRGQVNTEAFFGQGTRLTVV.

The chain carries TRBV20-1 and TRBJ1-2; possibly TRBD1 for D (6 bases). Germline V lookup: CDR1 DFQATT, CDR2 SNEGSKA (reference sequence). CDR3 length: 13 amino acids. Trimming removed 3 bases from V and 4 bases from J, with 12 bases in between. The CDR3: CSASQQGVYGYTF. Here the CDR3 DNA reads TGCAGTGCTAGCCAACAGGGAGTCTATGGCTACACCTTC.

The V call is TRBV2, the J call TRBJ2-5; TRBD2 matches 14 bases. CDR3 size: 16 residues. The junction had 2 bases not matched to a gene; V was cut back by 4 bases and J by 1 base. Germline lookup yields CDR1 SNHLY and CDR2 FYNNEI. The CDR3 region has the DNA TGTGCCAGCAGTGTCGGACTAGCGGGGGGCCAAGAGACCCAGTACTTC. Its protein product is CASSVGLAGGQETQYF.

The V and J genes are TRBV20-1 and TRBJ2-1, with D maybe TRBD2 (6 bases). Germline assignment: CDR1 DFQATT and CDR2 SNEGSKA (reference sequence). V was pared by 0 bases and J by 7 bases, with 13 bases between. The CDR3 has 14 amino acids. This chain's CDR3 is CSARDMTGVNEQFF. DNA for the CDR3: TGCAGTGCTAGAGATATGACGGGAGTGAATGAGCAGTTCTTC.

The rearrangement joins TRBV25-1 to TRBJ2-5, with a weak D call TRBD2 (6 bases). Germline CDR1 MGHDK, CDR2 SYGVNS. Trimming stripped 10 bases from V and 0 bases from J, with 15 bases between. CDR3 size: 14 residues. CDR3 sequence reads: CATSRDSDQETQYF. Here the CDR3 DNA reads TGTGCCACCTCCCGGGACTCTGACCAAGAGACCCAGTACTTC.

The rearrangement joins TRBV29-1 to TRBJ2-1; 8 bases map to TRBD2. The germline gives CDR1 SQVTM, CDR2 ANQGSEA. The CDR3 is 14 residues long. V lost 3 bases to trimming and J lost 4 bases; unmatched junction nucleotides: 5. The CDR3 reads CSVDKAGVYNEQFF. CDR3 in DNA: TGCAGCGTTGATAAAGCGGGAGTATACAATGAGCAGTTCTTC.

This chain joins TRBV20-1 and TRBJ1-4, with TRBD1 as a possible D gene (6 bases). The CDR3 loop spans 14 amino acids. Trimming removed 3 bases at V and 1 base at J, with 9 bases between. Germline-derived CDR1 and CDR2 are DFQATT and SNEGSKA (reference sequence). As DNA, the CDR3 is TGCAGTGCTAGGGCAGGGGTAACTAATGAAAAACTGTTTTTT. Translating gives CSARAGVTNEKLFF.

The V gene is TRBV7-9, the J gene TRBJ1-4; D might be TRBD1 (6 bases). Germline V lookup: CDR1 SEHNR, CDR2 FQNEAQ (reference sequence). V was trimmed by 5 bases and J by 8 bases, leaving 21 bases between them. The CDR3 length is 16 residues. CDR3 bases: TGTGCCAGCAGCCCTTCTCACCAGGGGCAGGGGGAAAAACTGTTTTTT. Residues: CASSPSHQGQGEKLFF.

The V gene is TRBV7-3, the J gene TRBJ2-7, with D possibly matching TRBD2 (5 bases). Between the trimmed V and J ends, which lost 5 bases and 7 bases, there was a span of 12 bases. The CDR3 has 12 amino acids. Germline CDR1 is SGHTA and CDR2 is FQGTGA. CDR3 protein: CASSGQSGEQYF. CDR3 DNA: TGTGCCAGCAGCGGCCAGTCGGGGGAGCAGTACTTC.

The gene calls are TRBV4-1 and TRBJ1-5, with D unresolved. From germline, CDR1 is MGHRA and CDR2 YSYEKL. The ends were cut back, 3 bases at V and 4 bases at J, with 7 bases in the middle. This CDR3 contains 13 residues. The CDR3 DNA follows: TGCGCCAGCAGCCAGGAACAGAATCAGCCCCAGCATTTT. This gives the protein CASSQEQNQPQHF.

The chain carries TRBV15 and TRBJ2-2; D gene unclear. Trimming took off 0 bases at V and 3 bases at J, with 5 bases between the two ends. Germline CDR1 and CDR2: LNHNV and YYDKDF (reference sequence). There are 14 residues in the CDR3. The DNA for the CDR3 is TGTGCCACCAGCAGAGATGCGGACACCGGGGAGCTGTTTTTT. Protein product: CATSRDADTGELFF. The complete variable domain, with remaining parts taken from reference TRBV15 and TRBJ2-2, reads DAMVIQNPRYQVTQFGKPVTLSCSQTLNHNVMYWYQQKSSQAPKLLFHYYDKDFNNEADTPDNFQSRRPNTSFCFLDIRSPGLGDTAMYLCATSRDADTGELFFGEGSRLTVL.

The chain has TRBV4-1 and TRBJ1-2, with 7 bases that match TRBD1. Per the germline V gene, CDR1 is MGHRA and CDR2 is YSYEKL. V shed 0 bases, J shed 1 base, and the junction held 5 bases outside the gene matches. This CDR3 region has 16 residues. CDR3 sequence reads: CASSQETGDLNYGYTF. CDR3 nucleotides: TGCGCCAGCAGCCAAGAAACAGGGGACCTTAACTATGGCTACACCTTC.

The chain has TRBV10-3 and TRBJ2-7; no clear D gene. Trimming cost V 10 bases and J 2 bases, with 12 bases left between them. CDR3 length: 12 residues. Looked up from germline, CDR1 is ENHRY and CDR2 is SYGVKD. The CDR3 nucleotides are TGTGCCAGCAATACTCCCCCCTACGAGCAGTACTTC. Encoded protein: CASNTPPYEQYF.

V is TRBV9 and J is TRBJ2-2; 9 nucleotides agree with TRBD1. This CDR3 region has 19 residues. The V gene end was trimmed by 3 bases and the J gene end by 1 base; junction bases not matched to a gene: 13. The germline V gene has CDR1 SGDLS and CDR2 YYNGEE. CDR3 coding DNA: TGTGCCAGCAGCGCCAACAGAAACATGGACAGGGGGAACACCGGGGAGCTGTTTTTT. Protein: CASSANRNMDRGNTGELFF.

V gene TRBV9 combines with J gene TRBJ2-6; 8 bases align to TRBD1. Germline V gene sequence: CDR1 SGDLS, CDR2 YYNGEE. V dropped 3 bases and J dropped 2; count of bases not matched to a gene: 1. The CDR3 runs 15 residues. CDR3 sequence reads: CASSADRAGANVLTF. Written as DNA, the CDR3 is TGTGCCAGCAGCGCGGACAGGGCTGGGGCCAACGTCCTGACTTTC.

This chain uses TRBV18 with TRBJ1-1, with D uncertain. Looked up from germline, CDR1 is KGHSH and CDR2 is LQKENI. Trimming shortened V by 7 bases and J by 5 bases, and 11 bases separated the two germline ends. There are 12 residues in the CDR3. In nucleotides, the CDR3 is TGTGCCAGCTACGAGCCGGGGACTGAAGCTTTCTTT. It is translated as CASYEPGTEAFF. Variable domain in full (rest from reference TRBV18 and TRBJ1-1): NAGVMQNPRHLVRRRGQEARLRCSPMKGHSHVYWYRQLPEEGLKFMVYLQKENIIDESGMPKERFSAEFPKEGPSILRIQQVVRGDSAAYFCASYEPGTEAFFGQGTRLTVV.

The V gene is TRBV9, the J gene TRBJ1-1; TRBD1 matches at 8 bases. The V and J ends lost 4 bases and 5 bases, in that order; junction bases with no gene match: 7. CDR3 length equals 14 residues. Per the germline V gene, CDR1 is SGDLS and CDR2 is YYNGEE. DNA for the CDR3: TGTGCCAGCAGCTCCTCAGGGGGCACTACTGAAGCTTTCTTT. The encoded protein is CASSSSGGTTEAFF.

The chain employs TRBV30 and TRBJ1-1; D is ambiguous. Germline-derived CDR1 and CDR2 are GTSNPN and SVGIG (reference sequence). V was trimmed by 3 bases and J by 1 base, leaving 9 bases between them. The CDR3 runs 13 residues. The CDR3 protein is CAWSRRANTEAFF. CDR3 DNA sequence: TGTGCCTGGAGCAGGAGGGCGAACACTGAAGCTTTCTTT.

The count of this clonotype is one. The chain links TRBV2 to TRBJ2-3, with TRBD1 matching 7 bases. Looked up from germline, CDR1 is SNHLY and CDR2 is FYNNEI. The CDR3 contains 14 residues. The V gene end was trimmed by 11 bases and the J gene end by 3 bases; junction bases not matched to a gene: 11. The CDR3 DNA reads as TGTGCCGGAACAAGACAGGGAGTTACAGATACGCAGTATTTT. Residues: CAGTRQGVTDTQYF. The full variable domain, rest sourced from reference TRBV2 and TRBJ2-3, is EPEVTQTPSHQVTQMGQEVILRCVPISNHLYFYWYRQILGQKVEFLVSFYNNEISEKSEIFDDQFSVERPDGSNFTLKIRSTKLEDSAMYFCAGTRQGVTDTQYFGPGTRLTVL.

The J gene is TRBJ2-5, the V gene TRBV28, with TRBD1 matching 12 bases. CDR1 and CDR2 (germline): MDHEN, SYDVKM. There are 15 residues in the CDR3. J gave up 5 bases and V 5 bases, and 6 bases lay outside the gene matches. The CDR3 spells CASSGTGGYYETQYF. The CDR3 nucleotides are TGTGCCAGCAGTGGGACAGGGGGCTATTACGAGACCCAGTACTTC.

The chain links TRBV7-9 to TRBJ1-4; D remains ambiguous. Germline V gene data show CDR1 as SEHNR and CDR2 as FQNEAQ (reference sequence). CDR3 size: 13 residues. Trimming took off 5 bases at V and 6 bases at J, with 10 bases between the two ends. CDR3 loop: CASSPDGYEKLFF. The CDR3 region has the DNA TGTGCCAGCAGCCCCGATGGATATGAAAAACTGTTTTTT.

This chain uses TRBV27 with TRBJ2-1, with D maybe TRBD2 (5 bases). The V end lost 2 bases, the J end lost 6 bases, and 14 bases lay between the germline ends. Germline V CDR1 and CDR2: MNHEY, SMNVEV (reference sequence). CDR3 length equals 15 residues. CDR3 sequence: CASSLIWTLGNEQFF. In DNA form, the CDR3 reads TGTGCCAGCAGTTTAATTTGGACTCTCGGCAATGAGCAGTTCTTC.

In this sample, this clonotype turned up once. The J gene is TRBJ1-5, the V gene TRBV4-1; D remains ambiguous. The CDR3 sequence is 15 residues long. Germline values: CDR1 MGHRA, CDR2 YSYEKL. V lost 0 bases and J lost 1, with 7 bases in between. CDR3 region: CASSQEKRSNQPQHF. The CDR3 DNA is TGCGCCAGCAGCCAAGAAAAACGAAGCAATCAGCCCCAGCATTTT.

The chain employs TRBV13 and TRBJ2-7, with D perhaps being TRBD1 or TRBD2 (6 bases each). Germline values: CDR1 PRHDT, CDR2 FYEKMQ (reference sequence). The V gene lost 5 bases and the J gene lost 0 bases, with 11 bases spanning the gap. The CDR3 loop spans 14 amino acids. For the CDR3, the DNA is TGTGCCAGCAGCCCGGAGGGGGTCTCCTACGAGCAGTACTTC. It translates to CASSPEGVSYEQYF.